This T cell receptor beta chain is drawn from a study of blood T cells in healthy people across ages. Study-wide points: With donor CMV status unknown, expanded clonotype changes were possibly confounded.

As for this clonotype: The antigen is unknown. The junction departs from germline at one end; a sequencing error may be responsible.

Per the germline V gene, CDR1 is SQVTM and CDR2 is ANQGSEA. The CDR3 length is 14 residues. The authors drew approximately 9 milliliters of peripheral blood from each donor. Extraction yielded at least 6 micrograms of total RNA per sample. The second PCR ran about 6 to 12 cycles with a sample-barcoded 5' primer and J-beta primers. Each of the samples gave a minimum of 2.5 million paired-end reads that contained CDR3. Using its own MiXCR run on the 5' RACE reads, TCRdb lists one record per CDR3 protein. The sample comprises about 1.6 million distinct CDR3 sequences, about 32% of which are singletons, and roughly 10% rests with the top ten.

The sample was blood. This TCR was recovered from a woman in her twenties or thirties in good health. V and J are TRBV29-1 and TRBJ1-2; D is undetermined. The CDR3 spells CSVEGGEINYGCTF. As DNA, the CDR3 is TGCAGCGTTGAAGGGGGTGAAATTAACTATGGCTGCACCTTC. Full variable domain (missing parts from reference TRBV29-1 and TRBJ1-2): SAVISQKPSRDICQRGTSLTIQCQVDSQVTMMFWYRQQPGQSLTLIATANQGSEATYESGFVIDKFPISRPNLTFSTLTVSNMSPEDSSIYLCSVEGGEINYGCTFGSGTRLTVV.